Included here is one TCR beta chain sequence, with context. Its antigen is not known. This specimen belongs to a study of OX40 agonist ivuxolimab in advanced cancers. As for the study in general: Six ivuxolimab dose levels, 0.01 to 10 mg/kg, were given intravenously every 2 weeks. Anti-PD-1, anti-PD-L1 or anti-CTLA-4 therapy given earlier was allowed, and over 35% had some. Whole-study results and caveats: At doses 0.1 to 3.0 mg/kg, CD4+ and CD8+ clones expanded.

The CDR3 has 15 amino acids. Looked up from germline, CDR1 is SGHRS and CDR2 is YFSETQ. Trimming cost V 4 bases and J 2 bases; bases outside gene matches: 6. Patients were ineligible given autoimmune disease history or systemic immunosuppression. Generated by immunoSEQ multiplex PCR, the TCRdb table keeps only in-frame clones and is missing some. The sample has over 70,000 clones; about nine tenths are singletons. V usage is TRBV5-1 and J usage is TRBJ2-1; 7 bases are a match to TRBD1. Sequences were derived from CD4+ or CD8+ T cells sorted from blood, sampled in a trial of the OX40 agonist ivuxolimab. The sequence was obtained from an adult with an advanced solid tumor such as melanoma, head and neck, liver or kidney cancer. The CDR3 reads CASSRDSNPYNEQFF. As DNA, the CDR3 is TGCGCCAGCAGCCGGGACAGTAACCCCTACAATGAGCAGTTCTTC. Filled out from reference TRBV5-1 and TRBJ2-1, the complete variable domain reads KAGVTQTPRYLIKTRGQQVTLSCSPISGHRSVSWYQQTPGQGLQFLFEYFSETQRNKGNFPGRFSGRQFSNSRSEMNVSTLELGDSALYLCASSRDSNPYNEQFFGPGTRLTVL.